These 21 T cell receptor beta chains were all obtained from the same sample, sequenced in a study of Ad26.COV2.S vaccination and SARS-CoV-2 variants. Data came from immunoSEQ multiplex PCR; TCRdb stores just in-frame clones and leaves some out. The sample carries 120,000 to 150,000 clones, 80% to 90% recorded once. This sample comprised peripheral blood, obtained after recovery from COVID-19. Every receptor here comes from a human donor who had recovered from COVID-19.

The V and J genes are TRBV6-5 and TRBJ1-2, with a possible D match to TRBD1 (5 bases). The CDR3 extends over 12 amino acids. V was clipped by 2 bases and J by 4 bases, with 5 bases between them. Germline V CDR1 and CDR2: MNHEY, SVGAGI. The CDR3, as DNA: TGTGCCAGCAGTTACAGGGGCTATGGCTACACCTTC. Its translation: CASSYRGYGYTF.

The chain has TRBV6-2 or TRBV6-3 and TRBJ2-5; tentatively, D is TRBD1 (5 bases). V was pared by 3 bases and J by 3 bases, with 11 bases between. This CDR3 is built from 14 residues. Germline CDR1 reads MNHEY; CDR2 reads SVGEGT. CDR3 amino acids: CASSYMGQKETQYF. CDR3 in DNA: TGTGCCAGCAGTTATATGGGGCAGAAAGAGACCCAGTACTTC.

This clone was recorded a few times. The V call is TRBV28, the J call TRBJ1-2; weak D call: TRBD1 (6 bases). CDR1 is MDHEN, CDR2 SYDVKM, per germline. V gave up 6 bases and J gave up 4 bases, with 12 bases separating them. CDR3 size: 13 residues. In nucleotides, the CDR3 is TGTGCCAGCAGACCCCCAGGGGCCTATGGCTACACCTTC. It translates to CASRPPGAYGYTF.

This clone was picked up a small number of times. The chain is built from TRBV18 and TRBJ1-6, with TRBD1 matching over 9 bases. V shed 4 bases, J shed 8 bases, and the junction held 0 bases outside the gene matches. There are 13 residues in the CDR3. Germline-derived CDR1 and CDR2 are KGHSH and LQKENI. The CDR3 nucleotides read TGTGCCAGCTCACGGACAGGGGATTCACCCCTCCACTTT. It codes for CASSRTGDSPLHF.

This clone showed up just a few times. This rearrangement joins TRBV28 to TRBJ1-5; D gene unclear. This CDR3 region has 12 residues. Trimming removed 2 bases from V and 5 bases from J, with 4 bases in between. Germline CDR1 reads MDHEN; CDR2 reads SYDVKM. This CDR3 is CASSLLDQPQHF. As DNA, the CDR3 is TGTGCCAGCAGTTTACTCGATCAGCCCCAGCATTTT.

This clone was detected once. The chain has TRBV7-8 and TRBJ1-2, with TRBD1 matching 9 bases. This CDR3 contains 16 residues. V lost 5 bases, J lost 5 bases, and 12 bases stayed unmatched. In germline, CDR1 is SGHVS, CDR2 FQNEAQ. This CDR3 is CASSTRQGGGDYGYTF. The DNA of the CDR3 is TGTGCCAGCAGCACCCGACAGGGGGGAGGTGATTATGGCTACACCTTC.

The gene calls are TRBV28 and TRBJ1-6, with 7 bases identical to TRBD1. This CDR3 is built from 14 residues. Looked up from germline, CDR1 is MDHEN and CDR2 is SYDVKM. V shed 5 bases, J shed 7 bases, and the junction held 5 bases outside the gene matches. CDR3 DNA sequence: TGTGCCAGCAGTGTACCGGGACAGAATTCACCCCTCCACTTT. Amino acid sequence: CASSVPGQNSPLHF. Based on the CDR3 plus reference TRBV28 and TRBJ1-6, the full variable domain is DVKVTQSSRYLVKRTGEKVFLECVQDMDHENMFWYRQDPGLGLRLIYFSYDVKMKEKGDIPEGYSVSREKKERFSLILESASTNQTSMYLCASSVPGQNSPLHFGNGTRLTVT.

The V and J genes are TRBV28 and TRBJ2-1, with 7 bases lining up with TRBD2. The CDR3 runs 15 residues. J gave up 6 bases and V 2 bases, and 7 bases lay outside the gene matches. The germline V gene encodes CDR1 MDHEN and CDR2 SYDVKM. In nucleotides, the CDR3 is TGTGCCAGCAGTTTAGGTGGGGGGGGAATCAATGAGCAGTTCTTC. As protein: CASSLGGGGINEQFF.

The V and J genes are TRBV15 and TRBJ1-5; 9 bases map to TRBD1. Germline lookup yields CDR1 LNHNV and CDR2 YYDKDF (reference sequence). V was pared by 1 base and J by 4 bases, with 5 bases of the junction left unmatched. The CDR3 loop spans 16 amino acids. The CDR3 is CATSRVNRGQNQPQHF. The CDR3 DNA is TGTGCCACCAGCAGAGTGAACAGGGGGCAAAATCAGCCCCAGCATTTT.

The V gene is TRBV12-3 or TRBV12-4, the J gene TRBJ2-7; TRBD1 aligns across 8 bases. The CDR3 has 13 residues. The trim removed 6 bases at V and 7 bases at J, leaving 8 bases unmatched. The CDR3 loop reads CASSPGQGREQYF. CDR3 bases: TGTGCCAGCAGCCCCGGACAGGGTCGAGAGCAGTACTTC.

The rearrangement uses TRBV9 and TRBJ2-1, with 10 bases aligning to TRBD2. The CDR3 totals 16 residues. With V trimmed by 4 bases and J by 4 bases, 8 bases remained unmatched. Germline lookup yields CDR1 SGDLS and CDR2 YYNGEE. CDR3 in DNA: TGTGCCAGCAGCACATCCCCGGGACTAGCGTACAATGAGCAGTTCTTC. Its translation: CASSTSPGLAYNEQFF.

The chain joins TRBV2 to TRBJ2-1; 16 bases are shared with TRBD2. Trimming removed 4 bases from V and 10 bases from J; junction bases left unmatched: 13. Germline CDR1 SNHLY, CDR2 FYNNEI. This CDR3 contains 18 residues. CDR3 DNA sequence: TGTGCCAGCAGTGCACTACTTGGGACTAGCGGGGGGGCAGGGGAGCAGTTCTTC. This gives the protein CASSALLGTSGGAGEQFF. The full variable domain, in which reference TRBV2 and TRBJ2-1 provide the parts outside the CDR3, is EPEVTQTPSHQVTQMGQEVILRCVPISNHLYFYWYRQILGQKVEFLVSFYNNEISEKSEIFDDQFSVERPDGSNFTLKIRSTKLEDSAMYFCASSALLGTSGGAGEQFFGPGTRLTVL.

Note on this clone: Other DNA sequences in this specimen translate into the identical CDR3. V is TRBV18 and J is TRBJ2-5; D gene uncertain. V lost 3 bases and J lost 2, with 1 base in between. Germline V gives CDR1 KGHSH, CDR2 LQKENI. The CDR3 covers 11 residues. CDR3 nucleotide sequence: TGTGCCAGCTCACCGCAAGAGACCCAGTACTTC. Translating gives CASSPQETQYF.

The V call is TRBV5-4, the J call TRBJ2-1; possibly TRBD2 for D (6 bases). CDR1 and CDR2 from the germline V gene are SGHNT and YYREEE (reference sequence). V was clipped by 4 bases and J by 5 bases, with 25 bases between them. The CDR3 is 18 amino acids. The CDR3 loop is CASSPVGYSGLENNEQFF. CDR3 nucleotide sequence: TGTGCCAGCAGCCCTGTGGGGTATTCGGGACTGGAGAACAATGAGCAGTTCTTC.

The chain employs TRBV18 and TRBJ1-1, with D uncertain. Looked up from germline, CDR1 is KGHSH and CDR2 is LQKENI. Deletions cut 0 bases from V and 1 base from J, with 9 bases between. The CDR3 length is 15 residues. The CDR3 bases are TGTGCCAGCTCACCACCCCGGGCCCCGAACACTGAAGCTTTCTTT. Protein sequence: CASSPPRAPNTEAFF. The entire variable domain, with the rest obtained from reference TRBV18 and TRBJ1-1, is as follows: NAGVMQNPRHLVRRRGQEARLRCSPMKGHSHVYWYRQLPEEGLKFMVYLQKENIIDESGMPKERFSAEFPKEGPSILRIQQVVRGDSAAYFCASSPPRAPNTEAFFGQGTRLTVV.

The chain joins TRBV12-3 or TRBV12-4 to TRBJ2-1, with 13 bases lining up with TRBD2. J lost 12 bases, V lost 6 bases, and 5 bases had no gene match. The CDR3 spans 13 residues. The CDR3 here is CASRGTSGDRQFF. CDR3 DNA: TGTGCCAGCAGAGGGACTAGCGGGGATAGGCAGTTCTTC.

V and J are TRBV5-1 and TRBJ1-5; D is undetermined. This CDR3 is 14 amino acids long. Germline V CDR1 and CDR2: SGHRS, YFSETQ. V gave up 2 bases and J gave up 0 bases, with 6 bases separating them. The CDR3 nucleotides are TGCGCCAGCAGCTTTGACTATAGCAATCAGCCCCAGCATTTT. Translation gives CASSFDYSNQPQHF.

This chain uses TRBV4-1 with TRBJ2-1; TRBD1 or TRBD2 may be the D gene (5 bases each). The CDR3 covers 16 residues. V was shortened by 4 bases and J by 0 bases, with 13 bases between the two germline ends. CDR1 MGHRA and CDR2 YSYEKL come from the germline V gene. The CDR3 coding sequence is TGCGCCAGCAGCCGAATCGGGGCGAGCTCCTACAATGAGCAGTTCTTC. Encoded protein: CASSRIGASSYNEQFF.

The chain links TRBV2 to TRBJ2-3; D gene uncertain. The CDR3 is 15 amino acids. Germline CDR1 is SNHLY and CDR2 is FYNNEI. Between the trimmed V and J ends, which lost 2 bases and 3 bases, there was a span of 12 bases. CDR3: CASSESVRNTDTQYF. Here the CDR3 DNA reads TGTGCCAGCAGTGAATCGGTCAGAAATACAGATACGCAGTATTTT.

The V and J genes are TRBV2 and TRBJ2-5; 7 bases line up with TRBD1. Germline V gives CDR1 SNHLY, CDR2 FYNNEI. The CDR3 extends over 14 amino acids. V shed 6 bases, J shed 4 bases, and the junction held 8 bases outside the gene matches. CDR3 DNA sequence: TGTGCCAGCAGAAGGGGGCCAGTGGGAGAGACCCAGTACTTC. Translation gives CASRRGPVGETQYF.

CDR3 amino acids: CASSFGTGGYQETQYF. The DNA for the CDR3 is TGTGCCAGTAGTTTCGGGACAGGGGGGTACCAAGAGACCCAGTACTTC. The chain is built from TRBV19 and TRBJ2-5; 11 nucleotides agree with TRBD1. The CDR3 totals 16 residues. Trimming took 5 bases from V and 0 from J; bases not matched to a gene: 5. Per the germline V gene, CDR1 is LNHDA and CDR2 is SQIVND (reference sequence).